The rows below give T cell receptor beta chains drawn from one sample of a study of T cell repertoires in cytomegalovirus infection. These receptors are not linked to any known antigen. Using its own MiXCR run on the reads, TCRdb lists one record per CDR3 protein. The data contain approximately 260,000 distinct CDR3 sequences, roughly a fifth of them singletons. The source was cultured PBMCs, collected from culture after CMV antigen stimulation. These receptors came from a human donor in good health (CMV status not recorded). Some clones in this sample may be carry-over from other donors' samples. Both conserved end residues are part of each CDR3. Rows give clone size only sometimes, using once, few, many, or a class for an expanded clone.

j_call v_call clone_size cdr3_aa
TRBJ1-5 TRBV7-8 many CASSLTGLNSNQPQHF
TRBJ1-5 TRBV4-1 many CASSQDPGTGGQPQHF
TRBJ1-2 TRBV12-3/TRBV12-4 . CASSAPGKGGYTF
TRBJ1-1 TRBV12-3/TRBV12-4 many CASARDTRIENTEAFF
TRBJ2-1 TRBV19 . CASSLPGTSERNEQFF
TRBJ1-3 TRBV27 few CASSERGNGNTIYF
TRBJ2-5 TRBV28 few CASSPLGLAGEQETQYF
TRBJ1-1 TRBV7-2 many CASSLGQAMNTEAFF
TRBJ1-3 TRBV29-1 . CSTDGVSSGNTIYF
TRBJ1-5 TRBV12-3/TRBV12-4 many CASSGGVQFQPQHF
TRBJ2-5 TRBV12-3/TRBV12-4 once CASSLEGSLAGTQYF
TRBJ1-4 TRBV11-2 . CASSKTGASEKLFF
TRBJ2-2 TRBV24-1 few CATSKGAGTGELFF
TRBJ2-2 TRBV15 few CATSLYGDTGELFF
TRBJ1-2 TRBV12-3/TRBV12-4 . CASSLVLDSKKPF
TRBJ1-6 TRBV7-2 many CASSLGTDDNSPLHF
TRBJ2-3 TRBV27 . CASYFTGKWYTDTQYF
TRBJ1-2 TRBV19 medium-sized CASSIFASGYTF
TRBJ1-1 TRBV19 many CASSEGPTEAFF
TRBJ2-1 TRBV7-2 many CASSPGYNEQFF
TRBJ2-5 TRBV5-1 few CASSLEDRSQETQYF
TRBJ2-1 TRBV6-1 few CASRDSSYNEQFF
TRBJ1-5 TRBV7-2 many CASSSTGGFGQPQHF
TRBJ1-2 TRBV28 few CASSLWGKGGVFPLSNYGYTF
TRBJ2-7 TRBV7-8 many CASSLALSSGATYEQYF
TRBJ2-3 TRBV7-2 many CASSLGLAGLPTDTQYF
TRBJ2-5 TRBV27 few CASSPTNRGETQYF
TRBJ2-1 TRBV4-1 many CASSQGLVTDNEQFF
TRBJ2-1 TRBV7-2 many CASTPLGYEQFF
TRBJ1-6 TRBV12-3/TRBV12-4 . CASSKTTGLGSPLHF
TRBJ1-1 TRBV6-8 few CASSYGFNTEAFF
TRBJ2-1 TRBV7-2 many CASSPHPGYNEQFF
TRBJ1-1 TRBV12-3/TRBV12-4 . CASSSPDRVGDTEAFF
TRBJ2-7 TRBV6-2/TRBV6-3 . CASSYVGDRAYEQYF
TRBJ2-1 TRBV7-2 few CASTFEQGTYNEQFF
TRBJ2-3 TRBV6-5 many CASSYLTRGDTQYF
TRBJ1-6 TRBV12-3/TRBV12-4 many CASSGDRENNSPLHF
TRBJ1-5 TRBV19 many CASSIGGGGMTQHF
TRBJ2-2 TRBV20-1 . CSARDQDRGTGELFF
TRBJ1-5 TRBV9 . CASSVPGHSASNQPQHF
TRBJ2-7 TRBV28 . CASRSGTATYEQYF
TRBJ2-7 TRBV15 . CATSRVSRTYEQYF
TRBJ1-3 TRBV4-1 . CASSTREGGVSGNTIYF
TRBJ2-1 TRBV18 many CASSSGTSGRTPNEQFF
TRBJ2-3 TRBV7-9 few CASSRGAQGPDTQYF
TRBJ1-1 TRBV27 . CASSLGPDMNTEAFF
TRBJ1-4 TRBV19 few CASSIDLAVMKELFF
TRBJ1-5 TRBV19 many CASQTAGGNQPQHF
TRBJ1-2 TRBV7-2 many CASSLVGSTGFGGYTF
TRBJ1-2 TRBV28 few CASQGGNGYTF
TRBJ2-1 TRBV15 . CATSRVLGQGSYNEQFF